Below are 10 T cell receptor beta chains sequenced from a single sample in a study of shared clonotypes between healthy human individuals (dated by TCRdb to 2020 to 2022). The library was built by means of the immunoSEQ multiplex PCR assay. The table was pulled from immuneACCESS by TCRdb, which kept in-frame rearrangements only. Such tables lose some clones; where checked, under half of the loss comes from unresolved V genes, and the rest has no known cause. Counted in this sample were more than 2 million clones; approximately 94% of them appeared once. The ten largest clones represent 0.85% to 1.3% of the sample. CD8 naive samples consisted of CD45RO-negative cells that were positively selected for CCR7, yielding a CD45RA+CCR7+ population without TemRA cells. The sample consisted of naive CD8+ T cells sorted from blood. The cell subset or site tag for this specimen amounts to: CD45RA+CCR7+. These receptors all come from a man aged 18 to 29 in good health.

This chain joins TRBV11-2 and TRBJ1-6; perhaps TRBD1 as D (6 bases). Germline CDR1 reads SGHAT; CDR2 reads FQNNGV. Deletions cut 5 bases from V and 6 bases from J, with 17 bases between. The length of the CDR3 is 16 residues. CDR3 DNA: TGTGCCAGCAGCCTTCTTTCAGGGGAGATTAATTCACCCCTCCACTTT. Encoded protein: CASSLLSGEINSPLHF.

J is TRBJ2-7 and V is TRBV11-3; 11 positions match TRBD1. CDR3 size: 15 residues. The junction had 1 base not matched to a gene; V was cut back by 3 bases and J by 0 bases. Germline V CDR1 and CDR2: SGHNT, YENEEA. This CDR3 reads CASSLGTGGSYEQYF. In DNA, the CDR3 is TGTGCCAGCAGCTTGGGGACAGGGGGCTCCTACGAGCAGTACTTC.

The rearrangement joins TRBV2 to TRBJ1-5; tentative D call: TRBD1 (6 bases). V lost 8 bases and J 0 bases, leaving 23 bases between the germline ends. The germline gives CDR1 SNHLY, CDR2 FYNNEI. This CDR3 has 18 residues. The CDR3 is CASAHTRGEGDSNQPQHF. In nucleotides, the CDR3 is TGTGCCAGCGCCCATACCAGGGGAGAGGGGGATAGCAATCAGCCCCAGCATTTT. Based on the CDR3 plus reference TRBV2 and TRBJ1-5, the full variable domain is EPEVTQTPSHQVTQMGQEVILRCVPISNHLYFYWYRQILGQKVEFLVSFYNNEISEKSEIFDDQFSVERPDGSNFTLKIRSTKLEDSAMYFCASAHTRGEGDSNQPQHFGDGTRLSIL.

The J gene is TRBJ1-1, the V gene TRBV9; D is undetermined. The CDR3 runs to 16 residues. Trimming took 3 bases from V and 0 from J, leaving 15 bases between them. The germline V gene has CDR1 SGDLS and CDR2 YYNGEE. In nucleotides, the CDR3 is TGTGCCAGCAGCGGCCCAGAGAGCCAAATGAACACTGAAGCTTTCTTT. It encodes CASSGPESQMNTEAFF.

The chain combines TRBV14 with TRBJ1-1; D is uncertain. Germline CDR1 is SGHDN and CDR2 is FVKESK. This CDR3 comprises 14 residues. The germline V and J ends were trimmed by 0 bases and 7 bases, with 12 bases remaining between them. The CDR3 DNA is TGTGCCAGCAGCCAAGATGTGGGAGCATATGAAGCTTTCTTT. Encoded protein: CASSQDVGAYEAFF.

V usage is TRBV5-1 and J usage is TRBJ1-1; D remains unclear. Trimming left V 3 bases short and J 4 bases short, with 10 bases between. Germline V gene data show CDR1 as SGHRS and CDR2 as YFSETQ. The CDR3 covers 13 residues. The CDR3 sequence is CASSYGGSTEAFF. CDR3 bases: TGCGCCAGCAGCTATGGAGGGAGCACTGAAGCTTTCTTT. Looking up the rest from reference TRBV5-1 and TRBJ1-1 gives the full variable domain: KAGVTQTPRYLIKTRGQQVTLSCSPISGHRSVSWYQQTPGQGLQFLFEYFSETQRNKGNFPGRFSGRQFSNSRSEMNVSTLELGDSALYLCASSYGGSTEAFFGQGTRLTVV.

The CDR3, as DNA: TGTGCCAGTAGTCTACAGGGGGCCGGCTACGAGCAGTACTTC. Protein product: CASSLQGAGYEQYF. The genes are TRBV19 and TRBJ2-7, with 9 bases aligning to TRBD1. Germline CDR1 and CDR2: LNHDA and SQIVND (reference sequence). The ends lost 5 bases at V and 3 bases at J; junction bases unmatched: 5. CDR3 size: 14 residues. The variable domain in full, completed from reference TRBV19 and TRBJ2-7, reads DGGITQSPKYLFRKEGQNVTLSCEQNLNHDAMYWYRQDPGQGLRLIYYSQIVNDFQKGDIAEGYSVSREKKESFPLTVTSAQKNPTAFYLCASSLQGAGYEQYFGPGTRLTVT.

This chain uses TRBV2 with TRBJ1-5; D may be TRBD1 (5 bases). Trimming pared 7 bases from V and 2 bases from J, leaving 15 bases between. CDR3 length: 15 amino acids. Per germline, CDR1 SNHLY and CDR2 FYNNEI. The CDR3 DNA is TGTGCCAGCACCTTGAGGGGAGCTGGCAATCAGCCCCAGCATTTT. Its protein is CASTLRGAGNQPQHF.

This chain links TRBV7-3 with TRBJ1-5, with D uncertain. V was cut by 10 bases and J by 3 bases, with 4 bases left in between. Germline V gene sequence: CDR1 SGHTA, CDR2 FQGTGA. The CDR3 is 10 amino acids. The CDR3 loop reads CATPNQPQHF. CDR3 DNA sequence: TGTGCCACCCCCAATCAGCCCCAGCATTTT.

This clone appeared once. Other nucleotide sequences in the sample specify the same CDR3. The V call is TRBV9, the J call TRBJ2-2; D is unclear. The CDR3 runs to 13 residues. Trimming removed 0 bases from V and 4 bases from J, with 4 bases in between. CDR1 and CDR2 from the germline V gene are SGDLS and YYNGEE. CDR3 amino acids: CASSVVTTGELFF. Written as DNA, the CDR3 is TGTGCCAGCAGCGTAGTAACCACCGGGGAGCTGTTTTTT.